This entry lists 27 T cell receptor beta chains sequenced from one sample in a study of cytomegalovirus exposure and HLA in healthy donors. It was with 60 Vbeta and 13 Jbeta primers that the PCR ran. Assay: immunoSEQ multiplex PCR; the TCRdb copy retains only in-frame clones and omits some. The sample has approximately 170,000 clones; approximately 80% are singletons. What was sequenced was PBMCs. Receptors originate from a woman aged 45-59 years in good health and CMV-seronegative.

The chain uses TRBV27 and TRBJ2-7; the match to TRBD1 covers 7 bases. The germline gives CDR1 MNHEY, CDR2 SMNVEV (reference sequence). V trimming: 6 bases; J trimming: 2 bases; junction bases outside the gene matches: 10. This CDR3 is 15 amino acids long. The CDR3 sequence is CASSRAEGQPYEQYF. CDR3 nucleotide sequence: TGTGCCAGCAGCCGTGCAGAGGGACAGCCCTACGAGCAGTACTTC.

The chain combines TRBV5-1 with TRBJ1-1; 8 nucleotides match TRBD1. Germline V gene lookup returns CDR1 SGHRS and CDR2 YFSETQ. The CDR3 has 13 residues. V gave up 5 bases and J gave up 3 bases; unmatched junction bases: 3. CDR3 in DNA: TGCGCCAGCAGGACAGGGGTGGACACTGAAGCTTTCTTT. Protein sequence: CASRTGVDTEAFF.

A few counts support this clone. CDR3 loop: CASSSTGGYGYTF. The DNA for the CDR3 is TGTGCCAGCAGCTCGACCGGAGGCTATGGCTACACCTTC. J is TRBJ1-2 and V is TRBV7-2; D is ambiguous. V was pared by 4 bases and J by 4 bases, with 10 bases between. Per the germline V gene, CDR1 is SGHTA and CDR2 is FQGNSA. This CDR3 has 13 amino acids.

DNA for the CDR3: TGTGCCATCAGTAGGGACAGGGCTACGACCTACGAGCAGTACTTC. Encoded protein: CAISRDRATTYEQYF. V is TRBV10-3 and J is TRBJ2-7; TRBD1 aligns across 9 bases. This CDR3 is 15 amino acids long. Germline loops: CDR1 ENHRY, CDR2 SYGVKD. J was trimmed by 2 bases and V by 5 bases; bases with no gene match: 7.

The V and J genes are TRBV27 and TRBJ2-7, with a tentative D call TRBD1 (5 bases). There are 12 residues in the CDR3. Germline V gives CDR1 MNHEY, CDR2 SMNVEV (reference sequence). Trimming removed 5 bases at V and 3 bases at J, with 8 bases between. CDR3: CASSIQGYEQYF. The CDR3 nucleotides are TGTGCCAGCAGTATCCAGGGCTACGAGCAGTACTTC.

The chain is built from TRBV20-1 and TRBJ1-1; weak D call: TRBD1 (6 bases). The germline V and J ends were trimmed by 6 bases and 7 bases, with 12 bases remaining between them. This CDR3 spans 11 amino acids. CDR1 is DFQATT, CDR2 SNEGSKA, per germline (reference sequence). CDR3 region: CSAPGQSEAFF. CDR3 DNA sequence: TGCAGTGCACCGGGACAAAGTGAAGCTTTCTTT.

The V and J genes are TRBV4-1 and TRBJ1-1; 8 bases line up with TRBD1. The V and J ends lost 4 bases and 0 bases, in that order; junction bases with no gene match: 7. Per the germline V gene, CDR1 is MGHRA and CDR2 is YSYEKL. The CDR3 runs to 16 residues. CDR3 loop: CASSPGQGGLNTEAFF. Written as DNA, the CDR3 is TGCGCCAGCAGCCCCGGACAGGGAGGCTTGAACACTGAAGCTTTCTTT.

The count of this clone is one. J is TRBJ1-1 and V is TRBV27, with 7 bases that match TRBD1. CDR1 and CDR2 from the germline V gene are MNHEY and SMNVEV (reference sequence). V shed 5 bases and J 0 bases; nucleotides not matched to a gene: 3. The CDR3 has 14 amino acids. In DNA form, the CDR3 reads TGTGCCAGCAGTAAACAGGGGCTGAACACTGAAGCTTTCTTT. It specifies CASSKQGLNTEAFF.

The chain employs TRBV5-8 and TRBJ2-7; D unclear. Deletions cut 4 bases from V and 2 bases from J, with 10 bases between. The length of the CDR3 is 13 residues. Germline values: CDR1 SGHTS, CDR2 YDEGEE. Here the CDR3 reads CASSHFTAYEQYF. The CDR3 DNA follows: TGTGCCAGCAGCCATTTCACAGCCTACGAGCAGTACTTC.

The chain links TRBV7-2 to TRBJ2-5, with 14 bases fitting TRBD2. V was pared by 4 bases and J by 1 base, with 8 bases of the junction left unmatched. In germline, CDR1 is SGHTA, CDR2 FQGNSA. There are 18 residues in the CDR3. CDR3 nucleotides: TGTGCCAGCAGCTCACCCGGACTAGCGGGAGGTGGCCAAGAGACCCAGTACTTC. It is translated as CASSSPGLAGGGQETQYF.

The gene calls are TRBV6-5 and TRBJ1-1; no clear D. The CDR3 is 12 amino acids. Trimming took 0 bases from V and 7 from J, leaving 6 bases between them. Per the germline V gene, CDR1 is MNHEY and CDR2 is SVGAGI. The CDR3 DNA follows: TGTGCCAGCAGTTACTCGGGCAGTGAAGCTTTCTTT. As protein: CASSYSGSEAFF.

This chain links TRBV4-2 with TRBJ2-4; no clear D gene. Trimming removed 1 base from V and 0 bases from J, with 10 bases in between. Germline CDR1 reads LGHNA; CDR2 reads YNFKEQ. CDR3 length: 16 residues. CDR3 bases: TGTGCCAGCAGCCAAGGGCGGCTACTAGCCAAAAACATTCAGTACTTC. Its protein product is CASSQGRLLAKNIQYF.

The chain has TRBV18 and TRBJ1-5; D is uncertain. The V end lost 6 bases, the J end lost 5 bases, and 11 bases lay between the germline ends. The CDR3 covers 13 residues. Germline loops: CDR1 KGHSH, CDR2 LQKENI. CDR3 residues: CASSPGWDQPQHF. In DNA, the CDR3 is TGTGCCAGCTCGCCGGGATGGGATCAGCCCCAGCATTTT.

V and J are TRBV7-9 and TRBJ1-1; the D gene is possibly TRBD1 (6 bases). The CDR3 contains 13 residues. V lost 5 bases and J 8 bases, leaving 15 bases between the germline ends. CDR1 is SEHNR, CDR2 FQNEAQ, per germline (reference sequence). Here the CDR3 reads CASSIPPGTEAFF. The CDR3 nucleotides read TGTGCCAGCAGCATTCCCCCCGGGACAGAAGCTTTCTTT. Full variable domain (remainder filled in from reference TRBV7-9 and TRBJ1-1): DTGVSQNPRHKITKRGQNVTFRCDPISEHNRLYWYRQTLGQGPEFLTYFQNEAQLEKSRLLSDRFSAERPKGSFSTLEIQRTEQGDSAMYLCASSIPPGTEAFFGQGTRLTVV.

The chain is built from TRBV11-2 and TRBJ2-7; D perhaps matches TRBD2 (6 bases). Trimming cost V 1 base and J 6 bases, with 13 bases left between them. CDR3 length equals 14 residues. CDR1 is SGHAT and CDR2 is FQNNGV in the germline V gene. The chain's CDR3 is CASSLVGGPREQYF. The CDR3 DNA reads TGTGCCAGCAGCTTAGTGGGGGGACCTCGCGAGCAGTACTTC.

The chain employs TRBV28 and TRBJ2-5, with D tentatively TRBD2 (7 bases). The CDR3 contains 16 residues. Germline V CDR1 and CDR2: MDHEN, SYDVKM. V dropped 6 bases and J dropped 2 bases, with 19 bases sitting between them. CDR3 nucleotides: TGTGCCAGCAGGGGCGCGAGGGGGAGGGCTCAAGAGACCCAGTACTTC. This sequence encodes CASRGARGRAQETQYF.

The CDR3 sequence: CASSFVPWDAGLGDTQYF. For the CDR3, the DNA is TGTGCCAGCAGTTTTGTCCCCTGGGACGCGGGATTGGGAGATACGCAGTATTTT. The rearrangement links TRBV28 to TRBJ2-3; maybe TRBD2 (6 bases). In germline, CDR1 is MDHEN, CDR2 SYDVKM. V was pared by 3 bases and J by 5 bases, with 24 bases between. The CDR3 has 18 residues.

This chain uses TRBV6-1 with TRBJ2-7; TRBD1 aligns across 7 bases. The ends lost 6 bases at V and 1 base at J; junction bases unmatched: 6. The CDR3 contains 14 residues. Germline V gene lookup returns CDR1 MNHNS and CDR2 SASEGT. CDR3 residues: CASSPGQRSYEQYF. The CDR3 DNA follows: TGTGCCAGCAGCCCGGGACAGCGATCCTACGAGCAGTACTTC.

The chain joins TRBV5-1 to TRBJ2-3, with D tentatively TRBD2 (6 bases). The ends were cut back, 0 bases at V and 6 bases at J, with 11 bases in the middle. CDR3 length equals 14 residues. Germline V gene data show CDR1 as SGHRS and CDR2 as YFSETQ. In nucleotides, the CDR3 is TGCGCCAGCAGCTTGGATCGCGGGGACGATACGCAGTATTTT. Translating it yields CASSLDRGDDTQYF.

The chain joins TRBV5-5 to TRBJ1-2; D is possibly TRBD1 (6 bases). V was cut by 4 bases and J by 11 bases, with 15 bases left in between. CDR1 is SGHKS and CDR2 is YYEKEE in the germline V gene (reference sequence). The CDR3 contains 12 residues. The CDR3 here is CASSIAGHGYTF. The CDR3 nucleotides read TGTGCCAGCAGCATAGCGGGACACGGGTACACCTTC.

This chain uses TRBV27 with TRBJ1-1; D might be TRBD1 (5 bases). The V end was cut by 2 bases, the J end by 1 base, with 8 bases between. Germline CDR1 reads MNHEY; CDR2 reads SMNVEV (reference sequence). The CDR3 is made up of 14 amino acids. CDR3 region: CASSLRTQNTEAFF. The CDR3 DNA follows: TGTGCCAGCAGTTTAAGGACACAGAACACTGAAGCTTTCTTT.

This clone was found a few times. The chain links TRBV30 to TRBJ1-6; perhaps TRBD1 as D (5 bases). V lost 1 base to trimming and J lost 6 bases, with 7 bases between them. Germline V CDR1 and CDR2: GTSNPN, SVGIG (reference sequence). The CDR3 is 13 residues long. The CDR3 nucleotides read TGTGCCTGGAGTGGCGGGACTAATTCACCCCTCCACTTT. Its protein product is CAWSGGTNSPLHF.

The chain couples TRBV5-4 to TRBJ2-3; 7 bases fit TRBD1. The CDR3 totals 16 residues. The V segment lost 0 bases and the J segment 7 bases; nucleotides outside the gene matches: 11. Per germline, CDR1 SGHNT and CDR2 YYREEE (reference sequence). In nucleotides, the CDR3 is TGTGCCAGCAGCTTGGCTGGTGGCAGGGGGATACATACGCAGTATTTT. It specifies CASSLAGGRGIHTQYF.

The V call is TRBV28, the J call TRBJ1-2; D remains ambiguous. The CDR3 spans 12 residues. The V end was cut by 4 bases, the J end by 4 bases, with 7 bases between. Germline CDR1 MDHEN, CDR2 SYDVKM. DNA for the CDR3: TGTGCCAGCAGTTCTATATTCTATGGCTACACCTTC. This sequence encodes CASSSIFYGYTF.

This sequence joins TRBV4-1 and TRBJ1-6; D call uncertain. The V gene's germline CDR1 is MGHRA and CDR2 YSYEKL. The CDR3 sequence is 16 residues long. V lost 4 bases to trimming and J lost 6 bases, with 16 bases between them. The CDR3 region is CASSPQTGRVNSPLHF. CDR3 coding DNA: TGCGCCAGCAGCCCTCAAACGGGGAGGGTTAATTCACCCCTCCACTTT.

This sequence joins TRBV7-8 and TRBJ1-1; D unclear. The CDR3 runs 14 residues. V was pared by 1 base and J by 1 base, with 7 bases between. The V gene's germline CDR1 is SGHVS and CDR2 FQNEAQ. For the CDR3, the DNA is TGTGCCAGCAGCTTAGTTTTCGGGAACACTGAAGCTTTCTTT. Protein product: CASSLVFGNTEAFF.

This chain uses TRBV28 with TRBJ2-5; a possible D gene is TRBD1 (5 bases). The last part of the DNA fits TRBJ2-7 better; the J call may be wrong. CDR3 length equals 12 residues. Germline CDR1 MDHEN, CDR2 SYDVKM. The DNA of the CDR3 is TGTGCCAGCAGTAAGGACACCTACGAGCAGTACTTC. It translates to CASSKDTYEQYF.